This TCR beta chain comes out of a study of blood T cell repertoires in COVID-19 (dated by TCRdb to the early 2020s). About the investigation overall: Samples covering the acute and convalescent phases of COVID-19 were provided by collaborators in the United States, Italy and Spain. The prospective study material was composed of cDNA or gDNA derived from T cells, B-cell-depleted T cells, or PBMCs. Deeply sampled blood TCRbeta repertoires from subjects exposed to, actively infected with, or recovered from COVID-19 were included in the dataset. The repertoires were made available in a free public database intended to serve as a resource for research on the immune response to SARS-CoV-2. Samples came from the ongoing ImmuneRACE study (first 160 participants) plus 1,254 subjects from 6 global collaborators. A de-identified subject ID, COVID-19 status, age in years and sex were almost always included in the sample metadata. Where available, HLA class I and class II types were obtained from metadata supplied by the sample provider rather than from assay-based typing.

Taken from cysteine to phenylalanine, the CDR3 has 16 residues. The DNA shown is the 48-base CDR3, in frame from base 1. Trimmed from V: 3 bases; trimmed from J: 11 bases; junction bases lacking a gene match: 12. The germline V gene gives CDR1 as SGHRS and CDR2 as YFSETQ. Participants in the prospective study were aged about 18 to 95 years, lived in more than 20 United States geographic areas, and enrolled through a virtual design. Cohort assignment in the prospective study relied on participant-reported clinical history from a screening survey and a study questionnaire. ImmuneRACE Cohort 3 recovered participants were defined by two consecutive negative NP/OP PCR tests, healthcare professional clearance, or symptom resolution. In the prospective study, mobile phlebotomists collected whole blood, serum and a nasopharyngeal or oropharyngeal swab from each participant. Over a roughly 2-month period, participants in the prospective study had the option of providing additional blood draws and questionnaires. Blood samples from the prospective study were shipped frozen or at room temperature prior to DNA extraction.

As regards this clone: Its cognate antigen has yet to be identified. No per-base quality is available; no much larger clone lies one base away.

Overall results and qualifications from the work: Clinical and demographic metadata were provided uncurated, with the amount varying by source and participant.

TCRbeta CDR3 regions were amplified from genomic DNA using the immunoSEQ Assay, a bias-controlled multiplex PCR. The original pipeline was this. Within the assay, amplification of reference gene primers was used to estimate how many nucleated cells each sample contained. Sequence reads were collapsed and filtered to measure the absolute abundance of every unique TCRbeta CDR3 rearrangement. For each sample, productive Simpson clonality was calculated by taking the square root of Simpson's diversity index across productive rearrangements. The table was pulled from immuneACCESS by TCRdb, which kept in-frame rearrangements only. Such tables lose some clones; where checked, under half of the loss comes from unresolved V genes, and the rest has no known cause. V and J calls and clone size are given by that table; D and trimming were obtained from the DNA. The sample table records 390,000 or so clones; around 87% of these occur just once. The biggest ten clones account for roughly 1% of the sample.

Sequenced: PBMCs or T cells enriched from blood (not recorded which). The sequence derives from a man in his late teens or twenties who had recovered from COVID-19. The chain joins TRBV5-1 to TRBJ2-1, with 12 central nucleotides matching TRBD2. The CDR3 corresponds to CASSSGTSGSSSQQFF. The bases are TGCGCCAGCAGCTCGGGGACTAGCGGGTCTTCGTCTCAGCAGTTCTTC.